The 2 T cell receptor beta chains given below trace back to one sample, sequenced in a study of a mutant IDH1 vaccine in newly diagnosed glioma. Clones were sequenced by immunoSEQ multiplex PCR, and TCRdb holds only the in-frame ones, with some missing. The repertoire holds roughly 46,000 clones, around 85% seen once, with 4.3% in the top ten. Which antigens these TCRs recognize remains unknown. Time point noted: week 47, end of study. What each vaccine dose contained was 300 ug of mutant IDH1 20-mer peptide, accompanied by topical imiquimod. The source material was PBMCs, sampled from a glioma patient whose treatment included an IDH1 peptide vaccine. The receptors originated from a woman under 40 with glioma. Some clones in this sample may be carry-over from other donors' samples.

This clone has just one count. The chain's CDR3 is CASSELQGYEQYF. The CDR3 region has the DNA TGTGCCAGCAGCGAACTACAGGGCTACGAGCAGTACTTC. The chain joins TRBV2 to TRBJ2-7; D is possibly TRBD1 (6 bases). Germline V gene data show CDR1 as SNHLY and CDR2 as FYNNEI. The CDR3 totals 13 residues. V gave up 6 bases and J gave up 3 bases, with 12 bases separating them.

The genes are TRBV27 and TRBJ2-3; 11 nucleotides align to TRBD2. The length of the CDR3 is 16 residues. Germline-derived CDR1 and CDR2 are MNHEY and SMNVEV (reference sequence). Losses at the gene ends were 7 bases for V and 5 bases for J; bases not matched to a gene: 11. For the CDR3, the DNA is TGTGCCAGCACCTCCCCTAGCGGGAGGAAAGTAGATACGCAGTATTTT. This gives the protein CASTSPSGRKVDTQYF.